The T cell receptor beta chain under discussion was sequenced for a study of blood T cell repertoires in COVID-19. The CDR3 sequence is 13 residues long. From germline, CDR1 is LNHDA and CDR2 SQIVND (reference sequence). V lost 2 bases to trimming and J lost 8 bases, with 9 bases between them. Original data processing: From reference gene primer amplification, estimates of nucleated cell counts were derived. TCRdb's copy holds only in-frame clones and misses some; the assay was immunoSEQ multiplex PCR. V and J calls and clone size come straight from that table; D and trimming were deduced from the DNA. The repertoire consists of fewer than 200,000 clones, with 70% to 90% occurring once and the leading ten covering 4.4%.

This clonotype originated in a woman in her fifties or sixties who had recovered from COVID-19. The sequencing input was PBMCs or T cells enriched from blood (not recorded which). V and J are TRBV19 and TRBJ1-4; possibly TRBD1 for D (5 bases). In nucleotides, the CDR3 is TGTGCCAGTAGTATACGATCAGGGGAAAAACTGTTTTTT. Its protein is CASSIRSGEKLFF.